The next 28 T cell receptor beta chains were all read from a single sample in a study of graft-versus-host responses after intestinal transplantation. Sequenced by immunoSEQ multiplex PCR; TCRdb stores in-frame clones only, minus some. The repertoire holds 10,000 to 15,000 clones, with just under 35% as singletons. Co-plating was performed using some 200,000 CFSE-labeled responder cells and some 200,000 irradiated, violet-dye-labeled stimulator cells. The material sequenced was alloreactive CD8+ T cells from a mixed lymphocyte reaction culture, taken before intestinal transplant. Subset in this sample: CFSE-low proliferating T cells sorted from roughly six-day pre-transplant mixed lymphocyte reaction (GvH or HvG direction). The origin of the receptors is a human patient who received an intestinal transplant.

In its sample, this clone ranks as medium-sized (0.01 to 0.1%). This sequence joins TRBV7-6 and TRBJ2-1; D call uncertain. Trimming cost V 3 bases and J 7 bases, with 13 bases left between them. The CDR3 runs to 14 residues. Germline CDR1 SGHVS, CDR2 FNYEAQ. The CDR3 spells CASSLDPNGNEQFF. Written as DNA, the CDR3 is TGTGCCAGCAGCTTGGACCCTAACGGTAATGAGCAGTTCTTC.

CDR3: CASSLSGGAYNEQFF. The CDR3 bases are TGTGCCAGCAGTTTATCAGGGGGCGCCTACAATGAGCAGTTCTTC. The chain uses TRBV27 and TRBJ2-1; 7 bases fit TRBD1. This CDR3 spans 15 amino acids. Per germline, CDR1 MNHEY and CDR2 SMNVEV (reference sequence). V lost 0 bases and J lost 2; bases outside the gene matches: 1.

This clone has a handful of counts. The genes are TRBV7-9 and TRBJ1-4; a possible D gene is TRBD1 (5 bases). The germline CDR1 and CDR2 sequences are SEHNR and FQNEAQ (reference sequence). The CDR3 totals 14 residues. Trimming stripped 0 bases from V and 6 bases from J, with 8 bases between. The CDR3 sequence: CASSLAQGDEKLFF. CDR3 DNA sequence: TGTGCCAGCAGCTTAGCTCAGGGTGATGAAAAACTGTTTTTT.

The rearrangement links TRBV4-2 to TRBJ2-5, with TRBD2 matching 8 bases. The CDR3 consists of 17 residues. The germline V gene encodes CDR1 LGHNA and CDR2 YNFKEQ. Losses at the gene ends were 0 bases for V and 5 bases for J; bases not matched to a gene: 11. The DNA of the CDR3 is TGTGCCAGCAGCCAAGATTTCCCGGGAGGGCCGTGGGAGACCCAGTACTTC. Its protein is CASSQDFPGGPWETQYF.

This chain connects TRBV4-2 to TRBJ2-4, with D hard to call. Germline values: CDR1 LGHNA, CDR2 YNFKEQ. Between the trimmed V and J ends, which lost 1 base and 8 bases, there was a span of 9 bases. This CDR3 is 13 amino acids long. CDR3 residues: CASSQVPADIQYF. In nucleotides, the CDR3 is TGTGCCAGCAGCCAAGTGCCTGCCGACATTCAGTACTTC.

This clone was observed a handful of times. The chain recombines TRBV27 with TRBJ2-7; D possibly uses TRBD1 or TRBD2 (5 bases each). Germline V gene lookup returns CDR1 MNHEY and CDR2 SMNVEV (reference sequence). The CDR3 is 13 amino acids. The V and J ends lost 4 bases and 7 bases respectively, with 14 bases between them. The CDR3, as DNA: TGTGCCAGCAGTTGGGGGACCTTGGGGGAGCAGTACTTC. Translating gives CASSWGTLGEQYF.

J is TRBJ1-1 and V is TRBV27; D ambiguous. The CDR3 covers 14 residues. Per the germline V gene, CDR1 is MNHEY and CDR2 is SMNVEV (reference sequence). Between the trimmed V and J ends, which lost 0 bases and 0 bases, there was a span of 5 bases. The CDR3 DNA reads as TGTGCCAGCAGTTTATCGTCAGTGAACACTGAAGCTTTCTTT. Its protein is CASSLSSVNTEAFF.

This clone appeared a few times. The chain couples TRBV5-6 to TRBJ1-5; the D gene is possibly TRBD1 (5 bases). Germline V gene data show CDR1 as SGHDT and CDR2 as YYEEEE. V lost 1 base, J lost 2 bases, and 13 bases lay in between. The CDR3 extends over 16 amino acids. CDR3 DNA: TGTGCCAGCAGCTTGCGGCGGGACTTGGGCAATCAGCCCCAGCATTTT. Residues: CASSLRRDLGNQPQHF.

The chain combines TRBV19 with TRBJ2-7; D is possibly TRBD1 or TRBD2 (5 bases each). The V gene lost 1 base and the J gene lost 3 bases, with 25 bases spanning the gap. Germline-derived CDR1 and CDR2 are LNHDA and SQIVND (reference sequence). The CDR3 covers 19 residues. The chain's CDR3 is CASSIASTSERGIDYEQYF. In DNA, the CDR3 is TGTGCCAGTAGTATAGCCTCCACCAGTGAGAGGGGAATCGACTACGAGCAGTACTTC.

The CDR3 DNA sequence: TGTGCCAGCAGTTTAGCTTTTGGAGGAGGGGAGGAGACCCAGTACTTC. This sequence encodes CASSLAFGGGEETQYF. The rearrangement uses TRBV27 and TRBJ2-5; tentative D call: TRBD2 (6 bases). CDR1 and CDR2 (germline): MNHEY, SMNVEV (reference sequence). V shed 2 bases and J shed 5 bases, with 18 bases lying between them. The CDR3 has 16 amino acids.

The J gene is TRBJ1-2, the V gene TRBV7-9; D is uncertain. The germline V gene encodes CDR1 SEHNR and CDR2 FQNEAQ (reference sequence). Trimming removed 3 bases at V and 6 bases at J, with 11 bases between. The CDR3 sequence is 13 residues long. The CDR3 nucleotides read TGTGCCAGCAGCTTTTCTACCAGCCATGGCTACACCTTC. The encoded protein is CASSFSTSHGYTF.

The V call is TRBV28, the J call TRBJ1-2; the D is unclear. This CDR3 has 14 residues. CDR1 and CDR2 from the germline V gene are MDHEN and SYDVKM. V dropped 0 bases and J dropped 2 bases, with 7 bases sitting between them. In nucleotides, the CDR3 is TGTGCCAGCAGTTTATGGACACTAAACTATGGCTACACCTTC. Translation: CASSLWTLNYGYTF.

The genes are TRBV6-6 and TRBJ2-1; D might be TRBD2 (5 bases). The CDR3 is 16 residues long. Germline V CDR1 and CDR2: MNHNY, SVGAGI (reference sequence). V shed 1 base and J shed 4 bases, with 14 bases lying between them. This CDR3 reads CASSYLGAVPYNEQFF. The CDR3 DNA is TGTGCCAGCAGTTACTTAGGAGCGGTACCTTACAATGAGCAGTTCTTC.

V gene TRBV28 combines with J gene TRBJ2-7; D gene uncertain. V was cut by 3 bases and J by 2 bases, with 17 bases left in between. Germline lookup yields CDR1 MDHEN and CDR2 SYDVKM. The CDR3 is made up of 16 amino acids. The CDR3 here is CASSLIGQKLPYEQYF. Written as DNA, the CDR3 is TGTGCCAGCAGTTTGATTGGGCAGAAGCTGCCCTACGAGCAGTACTTC.

The J gene is TRBJ2-1, the V gene TRBV11-2; tentatively, D is TRBD2 (5 bases). V gave up 5 bases and J gave up 2 bases, with 16 bases separating them. The CDR3 is 16 amino acids. The germline V gene has CDR1 SGHAT and CDR2 FQNNGV. CDR3 nucleotide sequence: TGTGCCAGCAGCCCCACCGGGAAGGTGGCCTACAATGAGCAGTTCTTC. It encodes CASSPTGKVAYNEQFF.

This clone was recorded once. V and J are TRBV7-9 and TRBJ1-1; D is perhaps TRBD1 (5 bases). The CDR3 consists of 15 residues. V lost 6 bases and J 11 bases, leaving 25 bases between the germline ends. Per germline, CDR1 SEHNR and CDR2 FQNEAQ (reference sequence). The chain's CDR3 is CASRQSWGSPPKAFF. The CDR3 DNA is TGTGCCAGCAGACAAAGTTGGGGCAGTCCCCCGAAGGCTTTCTTT.

The chain carries TRBV7-9 and TRBJ2-1; the D is unclear. Germline V gene lookup returns CDR1 SEHNR and CDR2 FQNEAQ (reference sequence). The CDR3 covers 12 residues. Trimming took off 1 base at V and 6 bases at J, with 4 bases between the two ends. CDR3 nucleotides: TGTGCCAGCAGCTTAGGCTCCAATGAGCAGTTCTTC. Protein product: CASSLGSNEQFF.

This clone was seen more than once but under ten times. J is TRBJ1-4 and V is TRBV9; D possibly corresponds to TRBD1 (5 bases). The CDR3 runs 14 residues. V was trimmed by 3 bases and J by 5 bases, leaving 11 bases between them. Germline CDR1 SGDLS, CDR2 YYNGEE. The CDR3 region has the DNA TGTGCCAGCAGCGAGGGGAGTGGGAATGAAAAACTGTTTTTT. Translated, it gives CASSEGSGNEKLFF.

The rearrangement uses TRBV14 and TRBJ2-7, with unresolved D. Trimming shortened V by 11 bases and J by 6 bases, and 5 bases separated the two germline ends. The CDR3 runs 8 residues. Germline V gene sequence: CDR1 SGHDN, CDR2 FVKESK. The CDR3 loop is CAPPEQYF. In DNA form, the CDR3 reads TGTGCCCCCCCCGAGCAGTACTTC.

This chain joins TRBV7-9 and TRBJ1-1, with no clear D. Trimming stripped 1 base from V and 10 bases from J, with 10 bases between. CDR3 length equals 12 residues. CDR1 and CDR2 from the germline V gene are SEHNR and FQNEAQ (reference sequence). Written as DNA, the CDR3 is TGTGCCAGCAGCTTAGTAAAGGGTCGAGCTTTCTTT. Translation: CASSLVKGRAFF.

This chain connects TRBV27 to TRBJ1-5, with D perhaps TRBD1 (5 bases). The CDR3 is made up of 14 amino acids. Trimming removed 2 bases from V and 4 bases from J, with 9 bases in between. Germline V gene sequence: CDR1 MNHEY, CDR2 SMNVEV (reference sequence). CDR3 protein: CASSLVRTNQPQHF. The CDR3 DNA sequence: TGTGCCAGCAGTTTAGTCAGGACAAATCAGCCCCAGCATTTT.

A remark on this clone: Other DNA sequences in this sample translate to the same CDR3. The rearrangement uses TRBV19 and TRBJ1-1; D not certain. The length of the CDR3 is 12 residues. Trimming left V 3 bases short and J 2 bases short, with 4 bases between. The germline gives CDR1 LNHDA, CDR2 SQIVND (reference sequence). The DNA for the CDR3 is TGTGCCAGTAGTATTGGCAACACTGAAGCTTTCTTT. This gives the protein CASSIGNTEAFF.

The chain recombines TRBV19 with TRBJ2-1, with D unresolved. Per the germline V gene, CDR1 is LNHDA and CDR2 is SQIVND (reference sequence). Trimming left V 1 base short and J 10 bases short, with 14 bases between. The CDR3 contains 14 residues. In DNA, the CDR3 is TGTGCCAGTAGTATAGCTAACCCCCAATGGGAGCAGTTCTTC. It encodes CASSIANPQWEQFF.

The chain carries TRBV6-1 and TRBJ1-5; D might be TRBD1 (6 bases). The V end lost 6 bases, the J end lost 2 bases, and 14 bases lay between the germline ends. The germline CDR1 and CDR2 sequences are MNHNS and SASEGT. The CDR3 is made up of 15 amino acids. CDR3 in DNA: TGTGCCAGCAGCCTGAGGGGGGATGGCAATCAGCCCCAGCATTTT. It translates to CASSLRGDGNQPQHF.

The CDR3 sequence is CASSWEQGIATEAFF. DNA of the CDR3: TGTGCCAGCAGCTGGGAACAGGGTATAGCGACTGAAGCTTTCTTT. J is TRBJ1-1 and V is TRBV5-5, with D tentatively TRBD1 (6 bases). Between the trimmed V and J ends, which lost 3 bases and 5 bases, there was a span of 17 bases. The CDR3 extends over 15 amino acids. From germline, CDR1 is SGHKS and CDR2 YYEKEE (reference sequence).

Notes on this clone: This likely came from a read error, as a far larger clone is one base away. The chain is built from TRBV7-9 and TRBJ1-2; D not certain. In germline, CDR1 is SEHNR, CDR2 FQNEAQ (reference sequence). The CDR3 consists of 14 residues. With 1 base removed from V and 1 base from J, the gap between germline ends came to 7 bases. CDR3 residues: CASSLVTDNYGYTF. The CDR3 nucleotides are TGTGCCAGCAGCTTAGTGACGGATAACTATGGCTACACCTTC.

This clone has only a few counts. V gene TRBV27 combines with J gene TRBJ1-2; 8 positions match TRBD1. This CDR3 has 15 amino acids. Trimming at V came to 4 bases and at J to 4 bases, leaving 8 bases not matched to a gene. From germline, CDR1 is MNHEY and CDR2 SMNVEV (reference sequence). This CDR3 reads CASSSTAGGTYGYTF. The DNA for the CDR3 is TGTGCCAGCAGTTCAACGGCAGGGGGCACCTATGGCTACACCTTC.

The chain couples TRBV4-1 to TRBJ2-7, with D perhaps TRBD2 (7 bases). V lost 5 bases to trimming and J lost 0 bases, with 17 bases between them. The length of the CDR3 is 16 residues. Looked up from germline, CDR1 is MGHRA and CDR2 is YSYEKL. This CDR3 is CASSGGANRASYEQYF. CDR3 nucleotide sequence: TGCGCCAGCAGCGGGGGGGCGAACAGAGCCTCCTACGAGCAGTACTTC.